The rows below give T cell receptor beta chains drawn from one sample of a study of blood T cell repertoires in COVID-19. Generated by immunoSEQ multiplex PCR, the TCRdb table keeps only in-frame clones and is missing some. Seen here are some 230,000 clones, 85% to 90% observed once, and the top ten hold 10% to 13%. The sequenced sample consisted of peripheral blood. The source of these receptors is a woman aged 45-65 years with COVID-19, enrolled during active disease. CDR3s include the opening cysteine and the closing phenylalanine or tryptophan. Each record gives: J gene, V gene, CDR3 length, CDR3 protein.

TRBJ2-3,TRBV2,15,CASTELAGSTDTQYF
TRBJ2-7,TRBV27,13,CASSPQGPYEQYF
TRBJ1-1,TRBV11-2,15,CASSLTGYRGTEAFF
TRBJ1-2,TRBV5-4,15,CASSLPDRGVNGYTF
TRBJ2-7,TRBV7-9,14,CASSPPGSLHEQYF
TRBJ2-3,TRBV7-3,15,CASSRGLAGTDTQYF
TRBJ1-5,TRBV19,16,CASSIVNGVRDQPQHF
TRBJ1-2,TRBV7-8,14,CASSLGQGAWGYTF
TRBJ1-3,TRBV3-1/TRBV3-2,14,CASSRGTGVNTIYF
TRBJ1-2,TRBV5-8,12,CASSLRTAGYTF
TRBJ2-7,TRBV27,14,CASSSSGSFRKQYF
TRBJ1-5,TRBV5-6,16,CASSLAAYRVIQPQHF
TRBJ1-2,TRBV6-5,13,CASSTGTAYGYTF
TRBJ1-2,TRBV5-6,13,CASRPAGNYGYTF
TRBJ2-1,TRBV6-4,14,CASSDQDRGDEQFF
TRBJ2-3,TRBV19,14,CASSWAGDTDTQYF
TRBJ1-2,TRBV6-2/TRBV6-3,12,CASSPLDFGYTF
TRBJ1-4,TRBV28,18,CASSLRKYPNNVGEKLFF
TRBJ1-6,TRBV7-2,16,CASSPTGTGVNSPLHF
TRBJ1-1,TRBV30,14,CAWLEDSSNTEAFF
TRBJ1-2,TRBV24-1,15,CATSDSPQGIDGYTF
TRBJ2-1,TRBV4-2,13,CASSQDADNEQFF
TRBJ2-2,TRBV6-1,18,CASSGYVRDSNYTGELFF
TRBJ2-2,TRBV19,15,CASRDRGIYTGELFF
TRBJ1-2,TRBV3-1/TRBV3-2,13,CASSQDGYYGYTF
TRBJ2-3,TRBV19,20,CASSVRLAGPRPGATDTQYF
TRBJ2-1,TRBV5-1,14,CASSLVTGEAEQFF
TRBJ2-7,TRBV11-3,14,CASSLITTGDEQYF
TRBJ2-3,TRBV29-1,13,CSVESGGSDTQYF
TRBJ1-5,TRBV19,13,CASRDRQHQPQHF
TRBJ2-3,TRBV29-1,15,CSSSGHRDDTDTQYF
TRBJ2-2,TRBV10-1,17,CASSPYTDRAGTGELFF
TRBJ2-2,TRBV12-5,16,CASGLDGQGATGELFF
TRBJ1-2,TRBV18,16,CASSPREGQGAHGYTF
TRBJ1-2,TRBV24-1,15,CATSDFTGANYGYTF
TRBJ2-5,TRBV6-5,11,CASREKGTQYF
TRBJ2-3,TRBV6-2/TRBV6-3,16,CASSYDLAGGLDTQYF
TRBJ2-3,TRBV6-6,16,CASRSRQGGSTDTQYF
TRBJ1-5,TRBV27,14,CASSLGGPHQPQHF
TRBJ2-2,TRBV6-2/TRBV6-3,16,CASSYPRLAGSGELFF
TRBJ1-6,TRBV19,16,CASSMPLNPTGSPLHF
TRBJ2-7,TRBV30,12,CAWATDFSEQYF
TRBJ1-3,TRBV12-3/TRBV12-4,13,CASKTDSGNTIYF
TRBJ2-2,TRBV11-3,14,CASSLPKIAGELFF
TRBJ1-6,TRBV10-3,15,CAIGIDRGQNSPLHF
TRBJ2-1,TRBV11-2,13,CASSSQQGNEQFF